Detailed here is one T cell receptor beta chain. As yet, its antigen is unknown. These data are taken from a study of beta chain features in type 1 diabetes. Looking at the study overall: Across the samples, around 110,000,000 sorted cells were examined in total. The study, taken as a whole, reports: Patients with Type 1 diabetes showed moderately but significantly shorter TCRB CDR3s in all four CD4+ subsets. Fewer junction insertions and more nucleotide deletions appeared in type 1 diabetes patients.

CDR1 is SGHTA, CDR2 FQGNSA, per germline. J gave up 4 bases and V 0 bases, and 4 bases lay outside the gene matches. The CDR3 loop spans 15 amino acids. TCRB transcripts that were expressed got sequenced, as all of the isolated RNA had been reverse transcribed. Profiled with immunoSEQ multiplex PCR; TCRdb holds only in-frame clones, not every one. The table lists more than 150,000 clones, less than 9.5% of them singletons. The receptor's source is a woman aged 18-30 years in good health. This rearrangement joins TRBV7-2 to TRBJ1-2; 8 bases match TRBD1. Specimen: central memory CD4+ T cells from blood. The CDR3 protein is CASSLAATGAYGYTF. CDR3 coding DNA: TGTGCCAGCAGCTTAGCCGCGACAGGGGCCTATGGCTACACCTTC. The full variable domain, in which reference TRBV7-2 and TRBJ1-2 provide the parts outside the CDR3, is GAGVSQSPSNKVTEKGKDVELRCDPISGHTALYWYRQSLGQGLEFLIYFQGNSAPDKSGLPSDRFSAERTGGSVSTLTIQRTQQEDSAVYLCASSLAATGAYGYTFGSGTRLTVV.